The 2 T cell receptor beta chains in this list originate from one sample, sequenced in a study of regulatory T cells in long-lasting Graves disease. Time point meaning: persistent/refractory GD, antithyroid drugs over 5 years with positive TRAb. PBMC-derived RNA was used for the TCR library. Library construction for TCR beta used iRepertoire HTBI primers and Arm-PCR of CDR3 regions. TCRdb re-derived calls from the multiplex PCR reads in MiXCR, one entry per CDR3 protein. This sample has around 300,000 distinct CDR3 sequences; roughly a fifth occur once, and the top ten carry more than 55%. Sequencing was performed on peripheral blood mononuclear cells (PBMCs), taken when the disease was refractory, from a patient treated with antithyroid drugs. The receptors come from a female donor with Graves disease.

The chain carries TRBV20-1 and TRBJ1-5, with TRBD1 as a possible D gene (6 bases). Germline V CDR1 and CDR2: DFQATT, SNEGSKA (reference sequence). Trimming shortened V by 1 base and J by 3 bases, and 22 bases separated the two germline ends. CDR3 length: 18 amino acids. CDR3 nucleotide sequence: TGCAGTGCTAGAGCCGAAACCGGGACAAGGGGTCCCAATCAGCCCCAGCATTTT. As protein: CSARAETGTRGPNQPQHF.

V and J are TRBV7-9 and TRBJ1-1; TRBD1 aligns across 10 bases. With 5 bases clipped from V and 4 bases from J, the junction kept 4 bases outside the gene matches. Germline V gives CDR1 SEHNR, CDR2 FQNEAQ (reference sequence). This CDR3 is 14 amino acids long. The CDR3 sequence is CASSPGQGLTEAFF. Here the CDR3 DNA reads TGTGCCAGCAGCCCGGGACAGGGGCTCACTGAAGCTTTCTTT.